This T cell receptor beta chain stems from a study of T cell changes during pregnancy in multiple sclerosis (dated by TCRdb to the late 2010s). Study-wide context: The study examined how the T cell repertoire changed over the course of pregnancy in women with multiple sclerosis.

Library method: the immunoSEQ multiplex PCR assay. Sourced from immuneACCESS, this table was stored by TCRdb with only in-frame sequences that have V and J called. A share of the clones is absent; for the studies checked, an unresolved V gene accounts for under half, and the remainder has no known explanation. The sample contains about 73,000 clones, 85% to 95% of them found a single time. The biggest ten clones account for 2.5% to 3% of the sample. CDR3 length: 14 amino acids, cysteine to phenylalanine. Only the CDR3 portion is preserved as DNA: 42 bases, with reading frame beginning at the first base. The germline ends are 13 bases apart after V is trimmed by 6 bases and J by 3 bases. CDR1 and CDR2, looked up from the germline V gene, are SNHLY and FYNNEI. Notes on this clone: Its antigen is currently not known. Per-base qualities were not stored, and no clone one base away is much larger.

The rearrangement joined TRBV2 to TRBJ2-3, with no reliable assignment of the D segment. The specimen comprised peripheral blood, sampled in the third trimester of pregnancy. This TCR derives from a female donor in good health, enrolled as a control in a pregnancy study. The CDR3 in this case is CASSHRSATDTQYF. The DNA reads as follows: TGTGCCAGCAGCCATAGGAGTGCGACAGATACGCAGTATTTT.